This passage covers 19 T cell receptor beta chains from one sample sequenced in a study of molecular identifiers for immune sequencing clone quantification. One entry per CDR3 protein, called by TCRdb with MiXCR from the PCR reads. The sample shows about 36,000 distinct CDR3 sequences, around 18% of them seen only once. The sequenced sample was naive CD8+ T cells from blood, with Jurkat cell RNA spiked in. Subset here: FACS-sorted CD8+CD4-CCR7+CD45RA+ naive T cells. The receptors originated from a human donor in good health. Some libraries in this study had Jurkat cell RNA spiked in.

Only a few counts were recorded for this clonotype. The rearrangement joins TRBV28 to TRBJ2-1, with TRBD2 identical over 8 bases. The CDR3 spans 14 residues. The V segment lost 4 bases and the J segment 4 bases; nucleotides outside the gene matches: 3. From germline, CDR1 is MDHEN and CDR2 SYDVKM. The CDR3 loop reads CASSSRLAYNEQFF. In DNA form, the CDR3 reads TGTGCCAGCAGTTCCCGACTAGCGTACAATGAGCAGTTCTTC.

V is TRBV18 and J is TRBJ1-1; D gene uncertain. CDR1 and CDR2 from the germline V gene are KGHSH and LQKENI. V lost 3 bases and J lost 1, with 12 bases in between. The CDR3 length is 15 residues. CDR3 in DNA: TGTGCCAGCTCACCCGAAACGGATTCGAACACTGAAGCTTTCTTT. Translation: CASSPETDSNTEAFF.

This clonotype was observed at least ten times. This sequence joins TRBV3-1 and TRBJ1-1; the D gene is possibly TRBD1 (5 bases). The V end was cut by 3 bases, the J end by 3 bases, with 14 bases between. The CDR3 contains 15 residues. Per the germline V gene, CDR1 is LGHDT and CDR2 is YNNKEL (reference sequence). CDR3 in amino acids: CASSQEGGTHTEAFF. DNA for the CDR3: TGTGCCAGCAGCCAGGAGGGAGGGACCCACACTGAAGCTTTCTTT.

This clonotype was counted between two and nine times. The V call is TRBV5-5, the J call TRBJ2-1; 8 bases fit TRBD1. From germline, CDR1 is SGHKS and CDR2 YYEKEE (reference sequence). The J segment lost 1 base and the V segment lost 1 base, leaving 7 bases of the junction unmatched. The CDR3 spans 17 residues. The CDR3, as DNA: TGTGCCAGCAGCTTGTACCCAGGGGGCAAGTCCTACAATGAGCAGTTCTTC. Protein: CASSLYPGGKSYNEQFF.

A few counts support this clonotype. The chain has TRBV7-8 and TRBJ2-7; TRBD1 is a possible D gene (6 bases). The CDR3 runs to 16 residues. With 1 base removed from V and 0 bases from J, the gap between germline ends came to 13 bases. Germline CDR1 reads SGHVS; CDR2 reads FQNEAQ. Written as DNA, the CDR3 is TGTGCCAGCAGCTTAGGGGTTGACAGGCTCTCCTACGAGCAGTACTTC. Its translation: CASSLGVDRLSYEQYF. The full variable domain, with the rest looked up from reference TRBV7-8 and TRBJ2-7, is GAGVSQSPRYKVAKRGQDVALRCDPISGHVSLFWYQQALGQGPEFLTYFQNEAQLDKSGLPSDRFFAERPEGSVSTLKIQRTQQEDSAVYLCASSLGVDRLSYEQYFGPGTRLTVT.

CDR3 sequence: CSVSGQNTGELFF. The CDR3 coding sequence is TGCAGCGTTTCGGGACAGAACACCGGGGAGCTGTTTTTT. This chain uses TRBV29-1 with TRBJ2-2, with D possibly being TRBD1 (6 bases). V was cut by 5 bases and J by 1 base, with 8 bases left in between. Germline V lookup: CDR1 SQVTM, CDR2 ANQGSEA. The CDR3 has 13 residues.

This chain joins TRBV28 and TRBJ2-2, with TRBD2 identical over 8 bases. This CDR3 region has 13 residues. The ends lost 8 bases at V and 5 bases at J; junction bases unmatched: 4. Germline assignment: CDR1 MDHEN and CDR2 SYDVKM. Here the CDR3 reads CASLGRETGELFF. In DNA, the CDR3 is TGTGCCAGCCTCGGGAGGGAAACCGGGGAGCTGTTTTTT. The whole variable domain, filled in from reference TRBV28 and TRBJ2-2, reads DVKVTQSSRYLVKRTGEKVFLECVQDMDHENMFWYRQDPGLGLRLIYFSYDVKMKEKGDIPEGYSVSREKKERFSLILESASTNQTSMYLCASLGRETGELFFGEGSRLTVL.

This clonotype has at least ten counts. The gene calls are TRBV27 and TRBJ2-1; 14 positions match TRBD2. V was clipped by 5 bases and J by 8 bases; unmatched bases: 5. Looked up from germline, CDR1 is MNHEY and CDR2 is SMNVEV (reference sequence). The CDR3 runs 15 residues. In DNA, the CDR3 is TGTGCCAGCAGTGGGGGACTAGCGGGAGTTGATGAGCAGTTCTTC. It translates to CASSGGLAGVDEQFF.

Within the sample, this clonotype is medium-sized. The rearrangement joins TRBV7-9 to TRBJ1-1, with 7 nucleotides matching TRBD1. J lost 2 bases, V lost 5 bases, and 5 bases had no gene match. The CDR3 extends over 14 amino acids. The germline gives CDR1 SEHNR, CDR2 FQNEAQ (reference sequence). The CDR3 DNA reads TGTGCCAGCAGCACCGGGACAGTAAACACTGAAGCTTTCTTT. Translating it yields CASSTGTVNTEAFF.

At least ten counts were recorded for this clonotype. The gene calls are TRBV7-6 and TRBJ2-2; no reliable D call. Germline CDR1 and CDR2: SGHVS and FNYEAQ. V was cut by 5 bases and J by 6 bases, with 10 bases left in between. CDR3 size: 13 residues. The CDR3 loop is CASSPVGAGELFF. The CDR3 coding sequence is TGTGCCAGCAGCCCAGTTGGGGCCGGGGAGCTGTTTTTT.

This rearrangement joins TRBV12-2 to TRBJ1-3. TRBV12-2 is recorded as a pseudogene. This CDR3 spans 16 amino acids. The CDR3: CASRLARESSGNTIYF. CDR3 DNA sequence: TGTGCAAGTCGCTTAGCGCGGGAGAGCTCTGGAAACACCATATATTTT.

In this sample, this clonotype turned up many times. The chain recombines TRBV15 with TRBJ2-7; maybe TRBD1 (5 bases). The CDR3 is made up of 13 amino acids. The V gene's germline CDR1 is LNHNV and CDR2 YYDKDF (reference sequence). Trimming left V 0 bases short and J 6 bases short, with 9 bases between. Here the CDR3 reads CATSRDRVGEQYF. CDR3 coding DNA: TGTGCCACCAGCAGAGACAGGGTTGGCGAGCAGTACTTC.

This clonotype was seen more than once but under ten times. J is TRBJ2-5 and V is TRBV7-9, with D tentatively TRBD1 or TRBD2 (6 bases each). CDR1 is SEHNR, CDR2 FQNEAQ, per germline (reference sequence). This CDR3 comprises 15 residues. Trimming cost V 2 bases and J 5 bases, with 15 bases left between them. CDR3 in DNA: TGTGCCAGCAGCTTACCACAGGGAAGCGGGGAGACCCAGTACTTC. This sequence encodes CASSLPQGSGETQYF.

This clonotype was seen repeatedly, ten times or more. The chain recombines TRBV20-1 with TRBJ2-7; maybe TRBD1 (6 bases). V lost 1 base and J 4 bases, leaving 26 bases between the germline ends. Germline assignment: CDR1 DFQATT and CDR2 SNEGSKA (reference sequence). The CDR3 loop spans 18 amino acids. CDR3 nucleotide sequence: TGCAGTGCTAGAGTCTCTAGGGGGACCCCCGCGCTCCCATACGAGCAGTACTTC. Its protein is CSARVSRGTPALPYEQYF.

The rearrangement uses TRBV7-9 and TRBJ2-1; 9 bases agree with TRBD1. Unmatched junction bases numbered 5, after V lost 5 bases and J lost 9 bases. The CDR3 covers 13 residues. Looked up from germline, CDR1 is SEHNR and CDR2 is FQNEAQ (reference sequence). In DNA, the CDR3 is TGTGCCAGCAGCCCGGGGACAGGGATTGAGCAGTTCTTC. Translating gives CASSPGTGIEQFF.

This clonotype has a count of ten or more. The rearrangement uses TRBV9 and TRBJ2-1, with TRBD2 matching 10 bases. After removal of 0 bases from V and 3 bases from J, the junction contained 3 bases not matched to a gene. Per the germline V gene, CDR1 is SGDLS and CDR2 is YYNGEE. This CDR3 spans 16 amino acids. The CDR3 DNA sequence: TGTGCCAGCAGCGTAGCTACTAGCGGGATCTACAATGAGCAGTTCTTC. This gives the protein CASSVATSGIYNEQFF.

The table lists this clonotype with many counts. The DNA of the CDR3 is TGCAGCGTTGAAGGGACAGGGGTGATCGGGGAGCTGTTTTTT. Translation gives CSVEGTGVIGELFF. This chain links TRBV29-1 with TRBJ2-2; 9 bases are a match to TRBD1. The CDR3 spans 14 residues. Trimming removed 1 base from V and 7 bases from J; junction bases left unmatched: 4. Germline loops: CDR1 SQVTM, CDR2 ANQGSEA.

This clonotype was observed a handful of times. This chain connects TRBV6-2 or TRBV6-3 to TRBJ2-7, with 9 bases matching TRBD2. V shed 8 bases, J shed 4 bases, and the junction held 3 bases outside the gene matches. From germline, CDR1 is MNHEY and CDR2 SVGEGT. The CDR3 has 12 amino acids. CDR3 nucleotide sequence: TGTGCCAGCGCTAGCGGGGCATACGAGCAGTACTTC. As protein: CASASGAYEQYF.

This clonotype was counted at least ten times. The rearrangement links TRBV27 to TRBJ2-7; D may be TRBD1 or TRBD2 (5 bases each). V was trimmed by 0 bases and J by 3 bases, leaving 15 bases between them. CDR3 size: 16 residues. Looked up from germline, CDR1 is MNHEY and CDR2 is SMNVEV (reference sequence). Written as DNA, the CDR3 is TGTGCCAGCAGTTTATCGATCGGGGACGGCAGCTACGAGCAGTACTTC. Protein sequence: CASSLSIGDGSYEQYF.